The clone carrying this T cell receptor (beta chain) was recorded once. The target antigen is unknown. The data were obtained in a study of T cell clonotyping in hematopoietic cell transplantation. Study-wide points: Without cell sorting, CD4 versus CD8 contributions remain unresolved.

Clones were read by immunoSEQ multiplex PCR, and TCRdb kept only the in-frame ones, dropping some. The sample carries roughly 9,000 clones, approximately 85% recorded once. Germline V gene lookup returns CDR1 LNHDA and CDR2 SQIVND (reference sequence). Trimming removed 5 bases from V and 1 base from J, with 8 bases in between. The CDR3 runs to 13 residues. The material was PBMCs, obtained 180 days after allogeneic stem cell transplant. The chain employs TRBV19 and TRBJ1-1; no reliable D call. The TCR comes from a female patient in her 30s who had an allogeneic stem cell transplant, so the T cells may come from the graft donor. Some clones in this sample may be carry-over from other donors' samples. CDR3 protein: CASSPDPNTEAFF. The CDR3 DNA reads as TGTGCCAGTAGTCCGGACCCGAACACTGAAGCTTTCTTT.